This TCR beta chain is drawn from a study of early T cells in non-severe SARS-CoV-2 infection. Whole-study context: Unsorted whole-blood RNA was sequenced in bulk, leaving chains unpaired. Whole-study results and caveats: Matching against VDJdb likely underestimated virus-specific expansions, favoring anti-spike CD8.

Attached unique molecular identifiers marked individual cDNA molecules. Each CDR3 protein gets one entry after TCRdb re-called the 5' RACE reads with MiXCR. The sample shows approximately 45,000 distinct CDR3 sequences, approximately 11% of them seen only once. Trimming shortened V by 6 bases and J by 7 bases, and 16 bases separated the two germline ends. This CDR3 region has 15 residues. The germline gives CDR1 SNHLY, CDR2 FYNNEI. Comment on this clonotype: Its antigen is unidentified.

The V and J genes are TRBV2 and TRBJ1-6; D may be TRBD1 (5 bases). Specimen: whole blood. This receptor was identified in an adult who was a healthcare worker with PCR-confirmed SARS-CoV-2 infection or an uninfected control (not recorded which). Written as DNA, the CDR3 is TGTGCCAGCAGGGGGACCGGACAACCAAATTCACCCCTCCACTTT. This encodes CASRGTGQPNSPLHF.